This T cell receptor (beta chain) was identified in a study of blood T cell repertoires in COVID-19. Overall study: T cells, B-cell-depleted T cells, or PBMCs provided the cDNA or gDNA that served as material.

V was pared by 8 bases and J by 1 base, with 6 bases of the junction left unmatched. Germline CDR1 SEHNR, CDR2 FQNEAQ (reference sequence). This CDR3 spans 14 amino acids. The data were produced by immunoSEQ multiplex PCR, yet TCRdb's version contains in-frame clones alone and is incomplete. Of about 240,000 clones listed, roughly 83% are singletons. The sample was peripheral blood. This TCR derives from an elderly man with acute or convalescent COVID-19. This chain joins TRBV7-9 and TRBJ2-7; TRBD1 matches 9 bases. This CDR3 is CASGAGTGSYEQYF. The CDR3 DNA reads TGTGCCAGCGGCGCCGGGACAGGGTCCTACGAGCAGTACTTC.